These 20 T cell receptor beta chains were sequenced from one sample in a study of shared clonotypes between healthy human individuals. Here immunoSEQ multiplex PCR was the method, and the copy in TCRdb shows in-frame clones only, minus some. The sample lists approximately 2,000,000 clones, 85% to 95% occurring once. The naive CD8 population came from CD45RO-negative cells selected for CCR7, without terminally differentiated effector memory CD45RA+ cells. The specimen sequenced was naive CD8+ T cells from PBMCs. These receptors originate from a man younger than 35 in good health. Some clones in this sample may be carry-over from other donors' samples.

The chain carries TRBV2 and TRBJ1-5; D is undetermined. Germline lookup yields CDR1 SNHLY and CDR2 FYNNEI. This CDR3 has 17 amino acids. With 2 bases removed from V and 7 bases from J, the gap between germline ends came to 21 bases. The DNA of the CDR3 is TGTGCCAGCAGTGAATCCTTAGAAGGGCCCATTCGGCAGCCCCAGCATTTT. This codes for CASSESLEGPIRQPQHF.

This clone occurred once. This CDR3 is CASSPLAGGAETQYF. As DNA, the CDR3 is TGTGCCAGCAGCCCCCTCGCGGGAGGAGCGGAGACCCAGTACTTC. V and J are TRBV7-7 and TRBJ2-5, with 8 positions matching TRBD2. This CDR3 contains 15 residues. With V trimmed by 5 bases and J by 5 bases, 10 bases remained unmatched. In germline, CDR1 is SSHAT, CDR2 FNYEAQ (reference sequence).

The chain joins TRBV7-9 to TRBJ2-7; the D is unclear. The V gene's germline CDR1 is SEHNR and CDR2 FQNEAQ (reference sequence). This CDR3 spans 12 amino acids. V lost 5 bases, J lost 4 bases, and 9 bases lay in between. Here the CDR3 DNA reads TGTGCCAGCAGCGTGACTGCTTACGAGCAGTACTTC. As protein: CASSVTAYEQYF.

The chain has TRBV11-3 and TRBJ2-2, with D uncertain. The CDR3 sequence is 11 residues long. Germline V gene lookup returns CDR1 SGHNT and CDR2 YENEEA. The V and J ends lost 2 bases and 10 bases respectively, with 5 bases between them. CDR3 in amino acids: CASSLSPELFF. The CDR3, as DNA: TGTGCCAGCAGCTTAAGTCCGGAGCTGTTTTTT. The full variable domain, completed using reference TRBV11-3 and TRBJ2-2, is EAGVVQSPRYKIIEKKQPVAFWCNPISGHNTLYWYLQNLGQGPELLIRYENEEAVDDSQLPKDRFSAERLKGVDSTLKIQPAELGDSAVYLCASSLSPELFFGEGSRLTVL.

V gene TRBV11-2 combines with J gene TRBJ2-1; D gene uncertain. The germline CDR1 and CDR2 sequences are SGHAT and FQNNGV. V gave up 1 base and J gave up 10 bases, with 14 bases separating them. The CDR3 is 14 amino acids. In DNA form, the CDR3 reads TGTGCCAGCAGCTTAGGGGCCCCGGTGGGGGAGCAGTTCTTC. Protein: CASSLGAPVGEQFF. The variable domain in full, with the rest retrieved from reference TRBV11-2 and TRBJ2-1, is EAGVAQSPRYKIIEKRQSVAFWCNPISGHATLYWYQQILGQGPKLLIQFQNNGVVDDSQLPKDRFSAERLKGVDSTLKIQPAKLEDSAVYLCASSLGAPVGEQFFGPGTRLTVL.

V gene TRBV14 combines with J gene TRBJ1-1, with D possibly TRBD1 on 5 matching bases. Germline V lookup: CDR1 SGHDN, CDR2 FVKESK. The V and J ends lost 0 bases and 0 bases respectively, with 14 bases between them. The CDR3 is 17 amino acids. The CDR3 region has the DNA TGTGCCAGCAGCCAAGATAAATTCGGGACGGTGAACACTGAAGCTTTCTTT. Translating gives CASSQDKFGTVNTEAFF.

A note on this clone: Other nucleotide sequences from this sample produce the same CDR3. The rearrangement uses TRBV9 and TRBJ2-7; 10 nucleotides match TRBD1. The CDR3 totals 14 residues. V trimming: 4 bases; J trimming: 2 bases; junction bases outside the gene matches: 3. From germline, CDR1 is SGDLS and CDR2 YYNGEE. CDR3 coding DNA: TGTGCCAGCAGCTCCGGGACAGGGGCCTACGAGCAGTACTTC. Residues: CASSSGTGAYEQYF.

The table lists this clone with a count of one. The V and J genes are TRBV27 and TRBJ2-5; 7 bases map to TRBD1. The last part of the DNA fits TRBJ2-7 better; the J call may be wrong. This CDR3 comprises 14 residues. CDR1 and CDR2 (germline): MNHEY, SMNVEV (reference sequence). The CDR3 region has the DNA TGTGCCAGCAGTTTATTGAGACAGGGTAACGAGCAGTACTTC. It codes for CASSLLRQGNEQYF.

V gene TRBV27 combines with J gene TRBJ1-6; no reliable D call. Germline V gene lookup returns CDR1 MNHEY and CDR2 SMNVEV (reference sequence). CDR3 length equals 12 residues. V was cut by 4 bases and J by 9 bases, with 7 bases left in between. The CDR3 coding sequence is TGTGCCAGCAGTTCGCGGGGTTCACCCCTCCACTTT. Protein sequence: CASSSRGSPLHF.

This sequence joins TRBV7-8 and TRBJ2-1; tentatively, D is TRBD2 (6 bases). The CDR3 sequence is 14 residues long. The V gene lost 3 bases and the J gene lost 0 bases, with 6 bases spanning the gap. Germline V CDR1 and CDR2: SGHVS, FQNEAQ. The CDR3 DNA sequence: TGTGCCAGCAGCTTCGGGGGCTCCTACAATGAGCAGTTCTTC. Translated, it gives CASSFGGSYNEQFF.

The chain links TRBV7-9 to TRBJ2-5, with TRBD1 matching 9 bases. Germline CDR1 SEHNR, CDR2 FQNEAQ (reference sequence). The CDR3 has 14 residues. The V segment lost 5 bases and the J segment 5 bases; nucleotides outside the gene matches: 6. The CDR3 DNA follows: TGTGCCAGCAGCGACAGACAGGGGGAGGAGACCCAGTACTTC. Amino acids: CASSDRQGEETQYF.

The V call is TRBV29-1, the J call TRBJ2-1; no firm D call. This CDR3 spans 15 amino acids. Germline V gene data show CDR1 as SQVTM and CDR2 as ANQGSEA. V was clipped by 3 bases and J by 2 bases, with 14 bases between them. For the CDR3, the DNA is TGCAGCGTTGAGCTGACAAGCCTACCCTACAATGAGCAGTTCTTC. Its translation: CSVELTSLPYNEQFF.

The V gene is TRBV14, the J gene TRBJ2-1, with TRBD1 matching over 8 bases. Losses at the gene ends were 1 base for V and 10 bases for J; bases not matched to a gene: 9. This CDR3 has 15 amino acids. The germline V gene has CDR1 SGHDN and CDR2 FVKESK. For the CDR3, the DNA is TGTGCCAGCAGCCAAGGACAGGGGCTAAGCGGCGAGCAGTTCTTC. It encodes CASSQGQGLSGEQFF.

CDR3 region: CSVGNPPGNTEAFF. The CDR3 DNA sequence: TGCAGCGTTGGGAACCCGCCGGGGAACACTGAAGCTTTCTTT. The rearrangement uses TRBV29-1 and TRBJ1-1, with unresolved D. Per germline, CDR1 SQVTM and CDR2 ANQGSEA. CDR3 length: 14 residues. V lost 4 bases and J lost 1, with 13 bases in between.

The chain carries TRBV11-1 and TRBJ1-1, with D hard to call. V lost 3 bases to trimming and J lost 5 bases, with 7 bases between them. This CDR3 has 12 residues. Per germline, CDR1 SGHAT and CDR2 FQDESV (reference sequence). CDR3 residues: CASSFDETEAFF. The CDR3 nucleotides read TGTGCCAGCAGCTTTGACGAAACTGAAGCTTTCTTT.

The chain joins TRBV7-6 to TRBJ1-1, with D perhaps matching TRBD1 (5 bases). The V end was cut by 0 bases, the J end by 0 bases, with 17 bases between. The CDR3 is 18 residues long. Germline V gives CDR1 SGHVS, CDR2 FNYEAQ. CDR3 sequence: CASSLAAQMGGVNTEAFF. The CDR3, as DNA: TGTGCCAGCAGCTTAGCGGCCCAGATGGGGGGGGTGAACACTGAAGCTTTCTTT.

V and J are TRBV28 and TRBJ2-7; a possible D gene is TRBD1 (5 bases). V gave up 10 bases and J gave up 3 bases, with 19 bases separating them. The CDR3 totals 14 residues. Germline CDR1 MDHEN, CDR2 SYDVKM. Here the CDR3 DNA reads TGTGCCACCCTTCCCGGCGACAGTAACTACGAGCAGTACTTC. Protein product: CATLPGDSNYEQYF.

This chain connects TRBV4-1 to TRBJ2-7, with D perhaps matching TRBD1 (5 bases). The CDR3 length is 15 residues. Trimming removed 2 bases from V and 2 bases from J, with 13 bases in between. From germline, CDR1 is MGHRA and CDR2 YSYEKL. The CDR3 DNA reads TGCGCCAGCAGCCAAACGCTAGTAGGGGCCTACGAGCAGTACTTC. This gives the protein CASSQTLVGAYEQYF.

The chain couples TRBV2 to TRBJ2-4; tentatively, D is TRBD1 (5 bases). The V and J ends lost 5 bases and 3 bases respectively, with 11 bases between them. CDR1 SNHLY and CDR2 FYNNEI come from the germline V gene. CDR3 length: 14 residues. As DNA, the CDR3 is TGTGCCAGCAGTCCAGGGTTTGTCAAAAACATTCAGTACTTC. Translated: CASSPGFVKNIQYF.

This clone has only one observation. This chain links TRBV4-3 with TRBJ2-6; no definite D call. The CDR3 extends over 16 amino acids. Trimming left V 0 bases short and J 0 bases short, with 6 bases between. Germline CDR1 and CDR2: LGHNA and YSLEER. This CDR3 is CASSQETDSGANVLTF. The CDR3 DNA is TGCGCCAGCAGCCAAGAGACGGACTCTGGGGCCAACGTCCTGACTTTC.